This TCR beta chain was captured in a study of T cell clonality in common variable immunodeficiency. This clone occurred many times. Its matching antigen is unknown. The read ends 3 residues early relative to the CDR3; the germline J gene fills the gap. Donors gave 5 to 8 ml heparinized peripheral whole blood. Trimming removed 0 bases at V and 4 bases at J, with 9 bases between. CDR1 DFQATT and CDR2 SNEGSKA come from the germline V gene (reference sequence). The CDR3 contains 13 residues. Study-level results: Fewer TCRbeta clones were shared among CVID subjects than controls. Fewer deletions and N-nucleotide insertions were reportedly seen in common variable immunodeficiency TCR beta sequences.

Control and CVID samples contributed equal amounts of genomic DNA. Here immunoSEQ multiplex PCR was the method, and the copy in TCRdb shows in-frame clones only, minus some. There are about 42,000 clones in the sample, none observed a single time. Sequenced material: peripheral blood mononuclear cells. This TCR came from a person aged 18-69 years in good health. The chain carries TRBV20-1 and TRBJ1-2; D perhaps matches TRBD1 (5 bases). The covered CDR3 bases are TGCAGTGCTAGAGATGTAGGGGTCTATGGC. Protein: CSARDVGVYG. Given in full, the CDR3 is CSARDVGVYGYTF.